This T cell receptor beta chain was profiled in a study of T cell changes during pregnancy in multiple sclerosis. V gave up 4 bases and J gave up 7 bases; unmatched junction bases: 4. CDR1 is LNHDA and CDR2 is SQIVND in the germline V gene (reference sequence). The CDR3 totals 12 residues. Measured with immunoSEQ multiplex PCR; TCRdb has only the in-frame clones, and not every one. The table includes approximately 90,000 clones, 94% detected once. The receptor was derived from a female donor with multiple sclerosis, enrolled in a pregnancy study. V usage is TRBV19 and J usage is TRBJ2-7; 7 bases agree with TRBD2. Material: peripheral blood, obtained in the third trimester of pregnancy. CDR3 sequence (DNA): TGTGCCAGTAGTACCCCCGGGAGGGAGCAGTACTTC. Amino acids: CASSTPGREQYF.